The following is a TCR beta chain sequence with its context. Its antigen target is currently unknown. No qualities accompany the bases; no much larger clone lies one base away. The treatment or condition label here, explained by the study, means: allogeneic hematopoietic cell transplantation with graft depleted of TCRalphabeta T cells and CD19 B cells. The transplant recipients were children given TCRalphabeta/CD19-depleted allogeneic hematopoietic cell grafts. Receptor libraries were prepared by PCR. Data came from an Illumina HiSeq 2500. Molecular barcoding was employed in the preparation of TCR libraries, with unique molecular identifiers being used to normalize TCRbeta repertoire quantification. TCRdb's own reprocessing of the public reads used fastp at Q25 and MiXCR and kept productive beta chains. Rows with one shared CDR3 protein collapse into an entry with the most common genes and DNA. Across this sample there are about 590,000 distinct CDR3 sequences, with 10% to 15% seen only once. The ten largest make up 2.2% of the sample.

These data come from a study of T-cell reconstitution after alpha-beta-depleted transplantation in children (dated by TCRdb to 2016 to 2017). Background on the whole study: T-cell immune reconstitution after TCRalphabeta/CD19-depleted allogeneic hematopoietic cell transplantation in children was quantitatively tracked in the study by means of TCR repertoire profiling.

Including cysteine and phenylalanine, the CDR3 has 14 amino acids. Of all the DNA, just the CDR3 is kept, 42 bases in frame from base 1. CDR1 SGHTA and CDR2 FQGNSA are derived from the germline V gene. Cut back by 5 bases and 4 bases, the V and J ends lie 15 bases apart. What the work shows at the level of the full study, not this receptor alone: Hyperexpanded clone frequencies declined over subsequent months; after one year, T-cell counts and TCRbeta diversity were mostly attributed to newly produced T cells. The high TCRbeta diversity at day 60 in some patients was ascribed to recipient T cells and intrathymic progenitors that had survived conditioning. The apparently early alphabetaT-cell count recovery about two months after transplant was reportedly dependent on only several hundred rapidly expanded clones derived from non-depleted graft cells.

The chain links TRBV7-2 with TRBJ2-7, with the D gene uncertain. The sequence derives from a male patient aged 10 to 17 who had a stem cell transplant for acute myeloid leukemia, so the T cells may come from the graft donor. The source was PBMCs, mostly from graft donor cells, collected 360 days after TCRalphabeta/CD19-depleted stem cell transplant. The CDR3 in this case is CASSHHRPPYEQYF. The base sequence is TGTGCCAGCAGCCACCACAGACCACCTTACGAGCAGTACTTC.